Below, 3 T cell receptor beta chains from the same sample are listed, as sequenced in a study of T cells in localized non-small cell lung cancer. Measured with immunoSEQ multiplex PCR; TCRdb has only the in-frame clones, and not every one. Among tens of thousands of clones, more than 80% were seen once, and the ten largest hold 15% to 20%. The sample consisted of peripheral blood, taken before any cancer treatment. These receptors originate from a male donor at least 60 years old with stage III squamous cell lung carcinoma.

This rearrangement joins TRBV11-3 to TRBJ2-7; D not certain. Germline CDR1 reads SGHNT; CDR2 reads YENEEA. V was cut by 4 bases and J by 6 bases, with 13 bases left in between. The CDR3 consists of 13 residues. The CDR3 protein is CASSSHFASEQYF. The CDR3 region has the DNA TGTGCCAGCAGCTCACACTTCGCTAGCGAGCAGTACTTC.

This clone was detected only once. The V and J genes are TRBV7-2 and TRBJ2-3, with 10 bases lining up with TRBD2. The CDR3 is 15 residues long. Trimming at V came to 3 bases and at J to 4 bases, leaving 4 bases not matched to a gene. The germline V gene encodes CDR1 SGHTA and CDR2 FQGNSA. The CDR3 loop reads CASSLWGLAPDTQYF. In DNA, the CDR3 is TGTGCCAGCAGCTTGTGGGGACTAGCGCCAGATACGCAGTATTTT.

The chain joins TRBV19 to TRBJ1-5; D gene unclear. In germline, CDR1 is LNHDA, CDR2 SQIVND (reference sequence). Between the trimmed V and J ends, which lost 3 bases and 11 bases, there was a span of 17 bases. The CDR3 contains 14 residues. CDR3 sequence reads: CASSISGPDQAQHF. The CDR3 DNA is TGTGCCAGTAGTATCTCCGGACCAGACCAGGCCCAGCATTTT. Full variable domain (outside the CDR3, taken from reference TRBV19 and TRBJ1-5): DGGITQSPKYLFRKEGQNVTLSCEQNLNHDAMYWYRQDPGQGLRLIYYSQIVNDFQKGDIAEGYSVSREKKESFPLTVTSAQKNPTAFYLCASSISGPDQAQHFGDGTRLSIL.